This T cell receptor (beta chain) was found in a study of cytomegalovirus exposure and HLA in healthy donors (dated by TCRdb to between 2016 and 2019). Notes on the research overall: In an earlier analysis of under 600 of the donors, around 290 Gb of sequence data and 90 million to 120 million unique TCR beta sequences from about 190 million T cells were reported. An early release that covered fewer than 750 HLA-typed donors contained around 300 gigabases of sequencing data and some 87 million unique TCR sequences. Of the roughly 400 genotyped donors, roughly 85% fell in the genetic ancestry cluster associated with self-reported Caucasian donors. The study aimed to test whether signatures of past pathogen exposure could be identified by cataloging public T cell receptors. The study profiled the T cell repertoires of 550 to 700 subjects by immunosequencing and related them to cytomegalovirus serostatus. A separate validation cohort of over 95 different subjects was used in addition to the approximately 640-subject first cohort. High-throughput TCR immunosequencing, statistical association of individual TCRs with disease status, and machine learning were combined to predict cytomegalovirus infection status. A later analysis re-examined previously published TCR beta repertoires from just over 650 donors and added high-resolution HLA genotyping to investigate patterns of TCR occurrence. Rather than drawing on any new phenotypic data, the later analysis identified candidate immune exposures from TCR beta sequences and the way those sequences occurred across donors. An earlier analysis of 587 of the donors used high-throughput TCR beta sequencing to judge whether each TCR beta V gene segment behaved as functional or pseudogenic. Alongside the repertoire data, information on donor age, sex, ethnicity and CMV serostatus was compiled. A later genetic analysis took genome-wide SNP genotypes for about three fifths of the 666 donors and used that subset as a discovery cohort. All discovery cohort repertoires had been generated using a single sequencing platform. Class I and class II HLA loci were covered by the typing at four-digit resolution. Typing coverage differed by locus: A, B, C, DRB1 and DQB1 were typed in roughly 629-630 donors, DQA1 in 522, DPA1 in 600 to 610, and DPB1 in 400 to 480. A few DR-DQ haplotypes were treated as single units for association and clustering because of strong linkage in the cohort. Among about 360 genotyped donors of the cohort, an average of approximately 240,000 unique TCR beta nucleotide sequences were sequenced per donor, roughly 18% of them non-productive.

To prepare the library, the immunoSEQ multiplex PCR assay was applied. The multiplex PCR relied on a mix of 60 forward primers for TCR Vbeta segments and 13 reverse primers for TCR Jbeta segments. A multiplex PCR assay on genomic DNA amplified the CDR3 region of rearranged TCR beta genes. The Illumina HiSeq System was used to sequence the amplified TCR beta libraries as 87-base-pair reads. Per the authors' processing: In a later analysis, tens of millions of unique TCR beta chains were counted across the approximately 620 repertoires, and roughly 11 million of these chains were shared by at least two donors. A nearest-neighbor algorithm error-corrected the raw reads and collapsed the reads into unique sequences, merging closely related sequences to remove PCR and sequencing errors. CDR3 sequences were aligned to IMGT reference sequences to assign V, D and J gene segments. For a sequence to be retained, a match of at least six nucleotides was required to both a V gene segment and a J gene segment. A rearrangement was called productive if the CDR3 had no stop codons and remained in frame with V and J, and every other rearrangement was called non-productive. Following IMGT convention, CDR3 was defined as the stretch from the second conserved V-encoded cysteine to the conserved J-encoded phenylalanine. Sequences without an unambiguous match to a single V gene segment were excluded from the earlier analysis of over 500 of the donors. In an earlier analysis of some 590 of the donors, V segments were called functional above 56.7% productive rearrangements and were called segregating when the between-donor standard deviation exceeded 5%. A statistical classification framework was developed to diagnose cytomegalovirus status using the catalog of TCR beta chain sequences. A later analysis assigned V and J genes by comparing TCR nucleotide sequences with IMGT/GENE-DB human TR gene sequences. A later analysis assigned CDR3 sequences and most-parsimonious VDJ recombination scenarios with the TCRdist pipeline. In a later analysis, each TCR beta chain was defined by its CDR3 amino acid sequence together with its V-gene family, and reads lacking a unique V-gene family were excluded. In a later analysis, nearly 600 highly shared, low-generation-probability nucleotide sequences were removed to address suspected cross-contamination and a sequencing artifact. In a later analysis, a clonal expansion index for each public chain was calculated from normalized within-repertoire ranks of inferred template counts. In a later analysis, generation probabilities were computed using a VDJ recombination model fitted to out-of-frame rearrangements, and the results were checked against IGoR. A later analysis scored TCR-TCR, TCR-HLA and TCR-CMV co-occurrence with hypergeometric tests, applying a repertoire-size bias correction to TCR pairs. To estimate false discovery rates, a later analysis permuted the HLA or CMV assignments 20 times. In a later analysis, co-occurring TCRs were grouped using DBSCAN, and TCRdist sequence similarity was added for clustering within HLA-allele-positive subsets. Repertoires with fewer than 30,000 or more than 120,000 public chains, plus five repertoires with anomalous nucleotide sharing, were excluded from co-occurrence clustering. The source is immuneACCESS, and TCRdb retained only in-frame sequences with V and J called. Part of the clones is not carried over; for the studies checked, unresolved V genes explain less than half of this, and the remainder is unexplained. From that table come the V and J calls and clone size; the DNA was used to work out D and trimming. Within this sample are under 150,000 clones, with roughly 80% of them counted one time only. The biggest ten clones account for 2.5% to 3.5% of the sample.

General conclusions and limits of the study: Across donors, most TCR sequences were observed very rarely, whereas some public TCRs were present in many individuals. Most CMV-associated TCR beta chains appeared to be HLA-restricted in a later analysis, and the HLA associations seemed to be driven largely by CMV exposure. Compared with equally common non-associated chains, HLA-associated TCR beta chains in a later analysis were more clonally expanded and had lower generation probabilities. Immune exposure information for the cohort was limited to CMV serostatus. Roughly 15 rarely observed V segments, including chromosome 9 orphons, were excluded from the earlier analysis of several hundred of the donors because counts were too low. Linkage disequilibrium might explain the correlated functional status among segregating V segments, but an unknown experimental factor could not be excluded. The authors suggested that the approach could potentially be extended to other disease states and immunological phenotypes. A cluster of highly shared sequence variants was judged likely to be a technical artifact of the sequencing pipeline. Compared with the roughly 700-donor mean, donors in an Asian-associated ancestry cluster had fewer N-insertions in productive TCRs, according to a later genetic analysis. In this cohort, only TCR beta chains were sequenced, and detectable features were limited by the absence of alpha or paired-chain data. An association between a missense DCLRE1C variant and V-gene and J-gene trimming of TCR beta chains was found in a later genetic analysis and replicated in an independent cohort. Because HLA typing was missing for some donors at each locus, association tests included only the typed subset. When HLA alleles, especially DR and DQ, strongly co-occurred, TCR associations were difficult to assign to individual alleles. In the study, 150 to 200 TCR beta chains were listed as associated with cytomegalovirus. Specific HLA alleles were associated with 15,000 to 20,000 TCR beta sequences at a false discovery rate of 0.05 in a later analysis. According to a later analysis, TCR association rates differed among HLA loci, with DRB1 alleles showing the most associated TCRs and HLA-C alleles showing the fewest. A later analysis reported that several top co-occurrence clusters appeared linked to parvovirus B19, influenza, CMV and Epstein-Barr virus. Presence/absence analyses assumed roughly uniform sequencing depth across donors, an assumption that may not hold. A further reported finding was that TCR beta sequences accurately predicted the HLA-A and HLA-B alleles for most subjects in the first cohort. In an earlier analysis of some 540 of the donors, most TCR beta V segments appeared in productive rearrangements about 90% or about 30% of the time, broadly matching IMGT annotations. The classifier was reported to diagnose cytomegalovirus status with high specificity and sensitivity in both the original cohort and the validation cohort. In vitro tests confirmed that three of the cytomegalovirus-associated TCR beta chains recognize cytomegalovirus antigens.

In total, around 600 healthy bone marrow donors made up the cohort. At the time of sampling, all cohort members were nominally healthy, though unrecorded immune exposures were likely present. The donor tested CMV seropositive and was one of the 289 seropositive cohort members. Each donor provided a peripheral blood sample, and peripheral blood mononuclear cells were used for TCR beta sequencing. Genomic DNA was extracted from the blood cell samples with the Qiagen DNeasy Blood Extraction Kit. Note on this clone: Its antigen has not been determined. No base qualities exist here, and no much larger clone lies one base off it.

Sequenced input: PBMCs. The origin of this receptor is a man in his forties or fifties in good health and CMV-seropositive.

The DNA is TGTGCCAGCAGTGAGGGAGGACTAGCGGGAGTTAGTGATACGCAGTATTTT. Its translation is CASSEGGLAGVSDTQYF. Recombination connected TRBV6-1 to TRBJ2-3; the central 13 bases match TRBD2. The CDR3 contains 17 residues, cysteine and phenylalanine counted. The CDR3 DNA has 51 bases and is translated from base 1. Looking up the germline V gene yields CDR1 MNHNS and CDR2 SASEGT. The V end gives up 3 bases and the J end 6 bases, leaving 9 bases in the junction not matched to a gene.